The T cell receptor beta chain described here comes from a study of T cell clonotyping in hematopoietic cell transplantation. Method: immunoSEQ multiplex PCR; TCRdb's copy keeps in-frame clones and lacks some. The profile shows 69,000 or so clones, around 94% of them singletons. The CDR3 is 14 amino acids. Germline values: CDR1 MNHEY, CDR2 SVGAGI. V was pared by 8 bases and J by 5 bases, with 18 bases between. Sequencing used peripheral blood mononuclear cells. The V and J genes are TRBV6-5 and TRBJ2-5; unclear D gene. The receptor was derived from a man aged 45-65 years in good health. Some clones in this sample may be carry-over from other donors' samples. In nucleotides, the CDR3 is TGTGCCAGCTCCCTCCTCCCGCGTAGCGAGACCCAGTACTTC. Translated, it gives CASSLLPRSETQYF.